This T cell receptor (beta chain) was found in a study of blood T cell repertoires in COVID-19. On the study more broadly: The United States, Italy and Spain supplied acute and convalescent COVID-19 samples. Sample material is recorded as cDNA or gDNA derived from T cells, B-cell-depleted T cells, or PBMCs.

Original data processing: Cell counts per sample came from amplifying reference gene primers. Produced via immunoSEQ multiplex PCR; TCRdb's table is partial and in-frame only. V, J and clone size are taken as reported in that table, and D and trimming were inferred from the DNA itself. Of 65,000 to 70,000 clones in the sample, over 75% were seen once. The CDR3 is 14 amino acids. CDR1 MNHEY and CDR2 SMNVEV come from the germline V gene (reference sequence). V lost 6 bases to trimming and J lost 7 bases; unmatched junction nucleotides: 9. Sequencing used peripheral blood. This receptor was obtained from a man at least 80 years old with acute or convalescent COVID-19. The rearrangement links TRBV27 to TRBJ1-2; 9 bases line up with TRBD1. In DNA form, the CDR3 reads TGTGCCAGCAGACCCACAGGGGGCTCGGGTGGCTACACCTTC. Translation: CASRPTGGSGGYTF.